This passage covers 13 T cell receptor beta chains from one sample sequenced in a study of radiotherapy plus CTLA-4 blockade in lung cancer. Profiling relied on immunoSEQ multiplex PCR, and the TCRdb table lists in-frame clones only, not all of them. Seen here are about 97,000 clones, under 85% observed once, and the top ten hold 2.5% to 3.5%. The sequenced sample was peripheral blood, obtained from a patient treated with radiotherapy plus ipilimumab. The receptors stem from a human donor with non-small cell lung cancer who had a partial response to radiotherapy plus ipilimumab. Some clones in this sample may be carry-over from other donors' samples.

CDR3 protein: CAISLGQGNNEQFF. Here the CDR3 DNA reads TGTGCCATCAGTCTAGGACAGGGCAACAATGAGCAGTTCTTC. The chain couples TRBV10-3 to TRBJ2-1; 8 positions match TRBD1. The CDR3 contains 14 residues. The germline V gene encodes CDR1 ENHRY and CDR2 SYGVKD. V lost 5 bases and J lost 5; bases outside the gene matches: 5.

The chain uses TRBV28 and TRBJ2-2; no definite D call. V was pared by 8 bases and J by 7 bases, with 11 bases between. The CDR3 covers 12 residues. The germline gives CDR1 MDHEN, CDR2 SYDVKM. In DNA, the CDR3 is TGTGCCAGCCGGTCCGTTCTCGGGGAGCTGTTTTTT. Translated, it gives CASRSVLGELFF.

The chain links TRBV4-2 to TRBJ1-2; D remains ambiguous. This CDR3 region has 15 residues. Germline CDR1 is LGHNA and CDR2 is YNFKEQ. V lost 4 bases and J 3 bases, leaving 15 bases between the germline ends. Here the CDR3 reads CASSLVDIVDYGYTF. CDR3 DNA: TGTGCCAGCAGCCTAGTCGACATTGTTGACTATGGCTACACCTTC.

V gene TRBV4-1 combines with J gene TRBJ2-7; 10 bases are shared with TRBD2. CDR3 size: 16 residues. Germline CDR1 reads MGHRA; CDR2 reads YSYEKL. Trimming took 6 bases from V and 0 from J; bases not matched to a gene: 8. The CDR3 nucleotides read TGCGCCAGCAGGCCCCAACTAGCGGGGAGCTCCTACGAGCAGTACTTC. Its protein product is CASRPQLAGSSYEQYF.

The sample holds one count of this clone. The V gene is TRBV19, the J gene TRBJ2-2; TRBD1 might be the D (5 bases). Between the trimmed V and J ends, which lost 3 bases and 5 bases, there was a span of 10 bases. This CDR3 region has 14 residues. Germline V CDR1 and CDR2: LNHDA, SQIVND (reference sequence). CDR3 loop: CASSILGETGELFF. For the CDR3, the DNA is TGTGCCAGTAGTATCCTAGGGGAAACCGGGGAGCTGTTTTTT.

This rearrangement joins TRBV7-8 to TRBJ2-2; 9 bases are shared with TRBD2. The trim removed 5 bases at V and 4 bases at J, leaving 5 bases unmatched. The CDR3 covers 15 residues. Germline V gene sequence: CDR1 SGHVS, CDR2 FQNEAQ. Here the CDR3 reads CASSVLAGITGELFF. The DNA of the CDR3 is TGTGCCAGCAGCGTCCTAGCGGGGATCACCGGGGAGCTGTTTTTT.

The chain joins TRBV28 to TRBJ2-2; tentative D call: TRBD1 (5 bases). The CDR3 sequence is 15 residues long. Per germline, CDR1 MDHEN and CDR2 SYDVKM. Trimming shortened V by 4 bases and J by 6 bases, and 15 bases separated the two germline ends. The CDR3 is CASSSMGQRAGELFF. As DNA, the CDR3 is TGTGCCAGCAGTTCTATGGGGCAACGGGCCGGGGAGCTGTTTTTT.

This chain uses TRBV29-1 with TRBJ1-2; 7 nucleotides line up with TRBD1. Germline V gene data show CDR1 as SQVTM and CDR2 as ANQGSEA. J gave up 8 bases and V 6 bases, and 9 bases lay outside the gene matches. The CDR3 contains 12 residues. The CDR3 DNA sequence: TGCAGCGTAATAAAGACAGGGCCCGGCTACACCTTC. Its protein is CSVIKTGPGYTF.

This chain connects TRBV7-2 to TRBJ1-2, with a tentative D call TRBD1 (5 bases). From germline, CDR1 is SGHTA and CDR2 FQGNSA. Trimming stripped 3 bases from V and 8 bases from J, with 16 bases between. There are 14 residues in the CDR3. CDR3 region: CASSFSPGNGGYTF. The DNA of the CDR3 is TGTGCCAGCAGCTTTAGCCCAGGGAACGGGGGCTACACCTTC.

The chain carries TRBV9 and TRBJ2-3; TRBD2 agrees at 10 bases. Trimming took 0 bases from V and 6 from J; bases not matched to a gene: 7. The CDR3 has 16 amino acids. Looked up from germline, CDR1 is SGDLS and CDR2 is YYNGEE. The CDR3 region has the DNA TGTGCCAGCAGCGTAGAAGCAGCGGGGGGGCCTGATACGCAGTATTTT. Translation gives CASSVEAAGGPDTQYF.

The chain joins TRBV7-2 to TRBJ2-7; D might be TRBD2 (6 bases). Trimming pared 5 bases from V and 5 bases from J, leaving 22 bases between. CDR3 size: 16 residues. CDR1 is SGHTA and CDR2 is FQGNSA in the germline V gene. The CDR3 coding sequence is TGTGCCAGCAGCCCGGAGGGACCGGGCGGTCGGGACGAGCAGTACTTC. The encoded protein is CASSPEGPGGRDEQYF.

The genes are TRBV27 and TRBJ2-7; 7 bases are shared with TRBD2. CDR1 and CDR2 from the germline V gene are MNHEY and SMNVEV (reference sequence). The CDR3 is 15 amino acids. V shed 0 bases, J shed 2 bases, and the junction held 4 bases outside the gene matches. Here the CDR3 reads CASSLSPGGAYEQYF. The CDR3 region has the DNA TGTGCCAGCAGTTTATCCCCGGGGGGAGCCTACGAGCAGTACTTC.

This clone has just a few counts. The chain carries TRBV4-3 and TRBJ2-6, with a tentative D call TRBD1 (5 bases). V gave up 4 bases and J gave up 2 bases, with 12 bases separating them. The CDR3 length is 16 residues. CDR1 is LGHNA, CDR2 YSLEER, per germline. CDR3 residues: CASSRGIGPGANVLTF. CDR3 DNA: TGCGCCAGCAGCCGGGGCATAGGCCCTGGGGCCAACGTCCTGACTTTC.